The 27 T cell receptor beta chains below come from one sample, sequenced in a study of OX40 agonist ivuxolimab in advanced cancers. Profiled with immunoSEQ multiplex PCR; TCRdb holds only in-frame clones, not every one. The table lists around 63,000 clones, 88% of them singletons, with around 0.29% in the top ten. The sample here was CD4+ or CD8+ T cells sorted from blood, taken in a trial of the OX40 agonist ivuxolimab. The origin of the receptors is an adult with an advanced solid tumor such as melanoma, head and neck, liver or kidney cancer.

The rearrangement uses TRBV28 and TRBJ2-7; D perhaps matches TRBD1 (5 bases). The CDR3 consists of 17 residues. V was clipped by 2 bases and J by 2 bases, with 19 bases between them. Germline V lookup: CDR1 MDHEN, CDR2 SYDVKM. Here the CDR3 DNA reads TGTGCCAGCAGTTTACCGGACATCTGGAAGGGCGCCTACGAGCAGTACTTC. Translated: CASSLPDIWKGAYEQYF.

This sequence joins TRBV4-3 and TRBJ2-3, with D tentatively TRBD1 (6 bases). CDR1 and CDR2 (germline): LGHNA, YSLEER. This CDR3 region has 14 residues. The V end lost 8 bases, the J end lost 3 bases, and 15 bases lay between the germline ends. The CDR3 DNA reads TGCGCCAGCGCGTTGGGGGCCGCGACAGATACGCAGTATTTT. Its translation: CASALGAATDTQYF.

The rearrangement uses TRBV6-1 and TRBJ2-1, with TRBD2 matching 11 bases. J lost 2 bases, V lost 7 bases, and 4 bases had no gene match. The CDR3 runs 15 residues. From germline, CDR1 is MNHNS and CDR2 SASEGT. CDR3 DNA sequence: TGTGCCAGCACCCCGACTAGCGGGGCCTACAATGAGCAGTTCTTC. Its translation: CASTPTSGAYNEQFF.

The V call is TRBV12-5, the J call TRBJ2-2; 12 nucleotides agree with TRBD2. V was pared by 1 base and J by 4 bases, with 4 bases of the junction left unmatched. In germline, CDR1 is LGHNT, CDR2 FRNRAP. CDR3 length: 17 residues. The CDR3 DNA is TGTGCTAGTGGTTTGGGGACTAGCGGGATCACCACCGGGGAGCTGTTTTTT. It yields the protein CASGLGTSGITTGELFF. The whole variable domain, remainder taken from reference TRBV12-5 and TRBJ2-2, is DARVTQTPRHKVTEMGQEVTMRCQPILGHNTVFWYRQTMMQGLELLAYFRNRAPLDDSGMPKDRFSAEMPDATLATLKIQPSEPRDSAVYFCASGLGTSGITTGELFFGEGSRLTVL.

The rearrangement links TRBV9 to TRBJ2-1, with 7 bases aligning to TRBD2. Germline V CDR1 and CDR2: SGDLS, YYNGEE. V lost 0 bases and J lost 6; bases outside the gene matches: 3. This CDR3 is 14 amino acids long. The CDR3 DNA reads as TGTGCCAGCAGCGTAGAAGGCGGGGGCAATGAGCAGTTCTTC. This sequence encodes CASSVEGGGNEQFF. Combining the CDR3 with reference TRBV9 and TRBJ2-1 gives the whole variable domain DSGVTQTPKHLITATGQRVTLRCSPRSGDLSVYWYQQSLDQGLQFLIQYYNGEERAKGNILERFSAQQFPDLHSELNLSSLELGDSALYFCASSVEGGGNEQFFGPGTRLTVL.

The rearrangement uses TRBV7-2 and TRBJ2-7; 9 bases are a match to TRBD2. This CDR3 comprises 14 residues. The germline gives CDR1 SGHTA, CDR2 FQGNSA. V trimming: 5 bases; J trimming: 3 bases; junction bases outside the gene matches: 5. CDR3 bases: TGTGCCAGCAGCGGTAGCGGGAGTAGCTACGAGCAGTACTTC. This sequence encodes CASSGSGSSYEQYF.

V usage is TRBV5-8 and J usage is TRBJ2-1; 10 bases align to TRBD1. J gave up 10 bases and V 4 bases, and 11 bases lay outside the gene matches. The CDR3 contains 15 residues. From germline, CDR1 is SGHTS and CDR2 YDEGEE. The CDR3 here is CASSGGDRGLGEQFF. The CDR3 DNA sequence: TGTGCCAGCAGCGGCGGGGACAGGGGTCTCGGGGAGCAGTTCTTC.

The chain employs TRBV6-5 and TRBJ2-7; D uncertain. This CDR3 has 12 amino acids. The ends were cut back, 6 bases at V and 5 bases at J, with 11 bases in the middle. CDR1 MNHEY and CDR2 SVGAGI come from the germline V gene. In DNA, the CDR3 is TGTGCCAGCAGGACCTTGAGCCACGAGCAGTACTTC. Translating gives CASRTLSHEQYF.

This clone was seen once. The CDR3 spells CASSGPGPKPEDTEAFF. The CDR3 DNA follows: TGTGCCAGCAGCGGACCGGGACCGAAACCTGAGGACACTGAAGCTTTCTTT. The chain carries TRBV5-4 and TRBJ1-1, with D possibly matching TRBD1 (5 bases). V was cut by 4 bases and J by 3 bases, with 22 bases left in between. The length of the CDR3 is 17 residues. Germline values: CDR1 SGHNT, CDR2 YYREEE (reference sequence). Full variable domain (remainder filled in from reference TRBV5-4 and TRBJ1-1): ETGVTQSPTHLIKTRGQQVTLRCSSQSGHNTVSWYQQALGQGPQFIFQYYREEENGRGNFPPRFSGLQFPNYSSELNVNALELDDSALYLCASSGPGPKPEDTEAFFGQGTRLTVV.

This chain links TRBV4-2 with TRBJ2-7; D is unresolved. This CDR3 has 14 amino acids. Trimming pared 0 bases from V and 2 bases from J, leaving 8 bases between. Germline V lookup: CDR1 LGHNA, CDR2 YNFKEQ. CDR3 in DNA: TGTGCCAGCAGCCAAGATAAATACACCTACGAGCAGTACTTC. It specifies CASSQDKYTYEQYF.

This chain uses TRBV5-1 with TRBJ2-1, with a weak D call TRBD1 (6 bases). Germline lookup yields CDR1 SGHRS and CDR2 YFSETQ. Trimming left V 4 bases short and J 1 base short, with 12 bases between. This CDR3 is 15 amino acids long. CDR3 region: CASSVGQGSYNEQFF. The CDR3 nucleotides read TGCGCCAGCAGCGTGGGACAAGGTTCCTACAATGAGCAGTTCTTC.

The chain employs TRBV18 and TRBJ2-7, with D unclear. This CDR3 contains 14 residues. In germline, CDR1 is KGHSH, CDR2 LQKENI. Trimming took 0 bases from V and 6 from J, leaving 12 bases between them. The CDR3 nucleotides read TGTGCCAGCTCACCACCCGGGCAGAACCGCGAGCAGTACTTC. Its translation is CASSPPGQNREQYF.

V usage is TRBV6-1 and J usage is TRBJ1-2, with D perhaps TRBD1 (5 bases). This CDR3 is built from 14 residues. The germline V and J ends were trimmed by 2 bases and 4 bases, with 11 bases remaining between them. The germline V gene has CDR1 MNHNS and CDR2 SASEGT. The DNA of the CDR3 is TGTGCCAGCAGTGAAATGACAGCTAGCTATGGCTACACCTTC. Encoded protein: CASSEMTASYGYTF.

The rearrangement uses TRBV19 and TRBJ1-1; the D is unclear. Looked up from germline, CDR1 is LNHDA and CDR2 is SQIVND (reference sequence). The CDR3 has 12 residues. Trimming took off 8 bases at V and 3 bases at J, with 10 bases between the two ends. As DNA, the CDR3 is TGTGCCAGTGAGGACGGGTACACTGAAGCTTTCTTT. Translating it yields CASEDGYTEAFF.

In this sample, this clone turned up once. CDR3 protein: CASSQEVVGYRTDTQYF. For the CDR3, the DNA is TGCGCCAGCAGCCAGGAGGTGGTGGGCTACCGGACAGATACGCAGTATTTT. The V call is TRBV4-3, the J call TRBJ2-3; tentative D call: TRBD2 (5 bases). The CDR3 is 17 residues long. V shed 3 bases and J shed 3 bases, with 19 bases lying between them. Germline V gene lookup returns CDR1 LGHNA and CDR2 YSLEER.

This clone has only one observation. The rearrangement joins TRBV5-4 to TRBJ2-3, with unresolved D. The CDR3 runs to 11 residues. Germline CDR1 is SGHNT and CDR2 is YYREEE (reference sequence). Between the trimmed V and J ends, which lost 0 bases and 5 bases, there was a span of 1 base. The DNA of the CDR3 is TGTGCCAGCAGCTTGGGAGATACGCAGTATTTT. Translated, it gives CASSLGDTQYF.

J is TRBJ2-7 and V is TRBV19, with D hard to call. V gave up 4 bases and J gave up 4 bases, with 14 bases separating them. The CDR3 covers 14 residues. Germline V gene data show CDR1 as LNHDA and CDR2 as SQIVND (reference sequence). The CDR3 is CASSTQMRSYEQYF. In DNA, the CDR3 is TGTGCCAGTAGTACCCAGATGAGAAGTTACGAGCAGTACTTC.

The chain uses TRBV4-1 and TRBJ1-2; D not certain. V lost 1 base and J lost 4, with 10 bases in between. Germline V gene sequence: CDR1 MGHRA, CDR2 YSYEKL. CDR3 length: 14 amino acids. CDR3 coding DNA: TGCGCCAGCAGCCAAGTAACCTCCGGCTATGGCTACACCTTC. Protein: CASSQVTSGYGYTF.

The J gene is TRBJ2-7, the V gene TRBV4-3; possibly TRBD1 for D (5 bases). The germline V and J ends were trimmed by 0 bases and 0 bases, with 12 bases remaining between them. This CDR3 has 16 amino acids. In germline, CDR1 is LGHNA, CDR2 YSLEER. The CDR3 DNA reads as TGCGCCAGCAGCCAAGAGAACAGGCCCTTCTCCTACGAGCAGTACTTC. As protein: CASSQENRPFSYEQYF.

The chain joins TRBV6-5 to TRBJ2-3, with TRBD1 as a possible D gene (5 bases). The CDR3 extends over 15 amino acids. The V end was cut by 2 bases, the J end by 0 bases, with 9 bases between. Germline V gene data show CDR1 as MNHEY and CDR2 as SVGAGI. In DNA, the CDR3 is TGTGCCAGCAGTTACGGACAAACTAGCACAGATACGCAGTATTTT. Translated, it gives CASSYGQTSTDTQYF.

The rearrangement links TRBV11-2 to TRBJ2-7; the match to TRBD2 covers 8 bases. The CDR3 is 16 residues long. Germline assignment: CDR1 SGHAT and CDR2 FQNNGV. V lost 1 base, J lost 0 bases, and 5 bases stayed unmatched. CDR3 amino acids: CASSLAPSGLSYEQYF. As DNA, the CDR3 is TGTGCCAGCAGCTTAGCGCCTAGCGGGCTCTCCTACGAGCAGTACTTC.

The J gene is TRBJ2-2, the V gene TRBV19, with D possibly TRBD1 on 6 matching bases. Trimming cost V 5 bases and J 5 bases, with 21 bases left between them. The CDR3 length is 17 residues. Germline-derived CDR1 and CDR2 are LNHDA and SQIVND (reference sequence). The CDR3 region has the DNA TGTGCCAGTAGTGCGTTTTTTGGGGCGCAGGGGACCGGGGAGCTGTTTTTT. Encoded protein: CASSAFFGAQGTGELFF.

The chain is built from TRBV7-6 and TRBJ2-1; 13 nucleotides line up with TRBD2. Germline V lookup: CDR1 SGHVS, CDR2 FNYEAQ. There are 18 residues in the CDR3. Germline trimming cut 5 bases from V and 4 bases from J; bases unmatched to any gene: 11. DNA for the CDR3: TGTGCCAGCAGCCTAGGTGGGACTAGCGGGGTGGGATACAATGAGCAGTTCTTC. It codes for CASSLGGTSGVGYNEQFF.

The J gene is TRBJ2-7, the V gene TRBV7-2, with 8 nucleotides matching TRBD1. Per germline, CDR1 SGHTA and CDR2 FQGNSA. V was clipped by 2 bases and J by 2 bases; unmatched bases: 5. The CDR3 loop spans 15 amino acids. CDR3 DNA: TGTGCCAGCAGCTTACAACAGGGGGGAACCTACGAGCAGTACTTC. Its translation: CASSLQQGGTYEQYF.

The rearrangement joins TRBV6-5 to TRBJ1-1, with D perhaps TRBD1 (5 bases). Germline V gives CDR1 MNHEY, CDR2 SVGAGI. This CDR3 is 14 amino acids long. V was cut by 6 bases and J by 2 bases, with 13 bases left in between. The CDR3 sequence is CASRDTLGNTEAFF. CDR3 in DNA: TGTGCCAGCAGGGACACACTCGGCAACACTGAAGCTTTCTTT.

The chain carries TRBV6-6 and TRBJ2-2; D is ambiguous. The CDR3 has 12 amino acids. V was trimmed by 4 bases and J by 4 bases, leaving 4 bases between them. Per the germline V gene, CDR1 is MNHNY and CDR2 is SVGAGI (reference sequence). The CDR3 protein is CASSFITGELFF. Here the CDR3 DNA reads TGTGCCAGCAGTTTTATCACCGGGGAGCTGTTTTTT.

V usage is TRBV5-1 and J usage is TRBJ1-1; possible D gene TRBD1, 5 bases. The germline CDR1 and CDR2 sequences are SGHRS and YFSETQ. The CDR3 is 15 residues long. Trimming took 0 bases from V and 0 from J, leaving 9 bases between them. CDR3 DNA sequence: TGCGCCAGCAGCTTGGAGGCGGGGGTGAACACTGAAGCTTTCTTT. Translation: CASSLEAGVNTEAFF.